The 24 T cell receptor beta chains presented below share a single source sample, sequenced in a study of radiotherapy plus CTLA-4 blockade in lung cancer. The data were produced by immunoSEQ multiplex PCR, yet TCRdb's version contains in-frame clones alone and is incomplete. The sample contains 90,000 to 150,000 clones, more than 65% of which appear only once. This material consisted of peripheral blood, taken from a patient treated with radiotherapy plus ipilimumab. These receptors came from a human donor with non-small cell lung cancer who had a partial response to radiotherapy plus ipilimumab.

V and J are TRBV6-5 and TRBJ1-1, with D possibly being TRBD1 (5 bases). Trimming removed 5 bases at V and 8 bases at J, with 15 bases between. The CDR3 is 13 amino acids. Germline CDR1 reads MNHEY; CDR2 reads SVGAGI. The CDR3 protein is CASSRPGAPEAFF. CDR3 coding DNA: TGTGCCAGCAGTAGACCTGGGGCCCCAGAAGCTTTCTTT.

The CDR3 DNA reads TGTGCCAGCAGTTTGACTAGTCTCAGCACAGATACGCAGTATTTT. It specifies CASSLTSLSTDTQYF. This rearrangement joins TRBV28 to TRBJ2-3; a possible D gene is TRBD2 (6 bases). V lost 3 bases and J lost 0, with 10 bases in between. Germline CDR1 MDHEN, CDR2 SYDVKM. The CDR3 is made up of 15 amino acids. Full variable domain (outside the CDR3, taken from reference TRBV28 and TRBJ2-3): DVKVTQSSRYLVKRTGEKVFLECVQDMDHENMFWYRQDPGLGLRLIYFSYDVKMKEKGDIPEGYSVSREKKERFSLILESASTNQTSMYLCASSLTSLSTDTQYFGPGTRLTVL.

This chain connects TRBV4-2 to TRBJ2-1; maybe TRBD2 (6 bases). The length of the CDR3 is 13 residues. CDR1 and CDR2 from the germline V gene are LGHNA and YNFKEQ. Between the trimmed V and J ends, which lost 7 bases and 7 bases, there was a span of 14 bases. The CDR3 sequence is CASKPGVGNEQFF. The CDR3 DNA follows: TGTGCCAGCAAACCGGGAGTGGGGAATGAGCAGTTCTTC.

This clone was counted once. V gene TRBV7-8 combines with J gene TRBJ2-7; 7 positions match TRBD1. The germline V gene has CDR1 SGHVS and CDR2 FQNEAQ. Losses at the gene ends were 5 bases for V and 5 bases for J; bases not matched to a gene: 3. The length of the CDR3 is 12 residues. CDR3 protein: CASSAQGDEQYF. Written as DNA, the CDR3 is TGTGCCAGCAGCGCCCAGGGGGACGAGCAGTACTTC.

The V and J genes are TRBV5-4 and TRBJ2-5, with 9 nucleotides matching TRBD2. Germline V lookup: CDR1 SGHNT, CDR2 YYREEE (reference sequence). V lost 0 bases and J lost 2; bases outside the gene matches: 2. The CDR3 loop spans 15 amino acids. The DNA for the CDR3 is TGTGCCAGCAGCTTGGCGACTAGCGGTCAAGAGACCCAGTACTTC. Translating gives CASSLATSGQETQYF.

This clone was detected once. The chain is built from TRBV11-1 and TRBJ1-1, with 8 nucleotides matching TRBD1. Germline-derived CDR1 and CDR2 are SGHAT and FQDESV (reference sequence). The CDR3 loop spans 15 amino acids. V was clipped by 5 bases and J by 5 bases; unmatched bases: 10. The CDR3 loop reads CASSDKGQVGTEAFF. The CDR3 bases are TGTGCCAGCAGCGACAAGGGACAGGTTGGGACTGAAGCTTTCTTT.

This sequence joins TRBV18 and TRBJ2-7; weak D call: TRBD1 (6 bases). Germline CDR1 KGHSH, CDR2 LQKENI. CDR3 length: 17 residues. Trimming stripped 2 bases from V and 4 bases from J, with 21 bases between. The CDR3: CASSPSWTEKRSYEQYF. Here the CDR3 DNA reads TGTGCCAGCTCACCATCCTGGACAGAAAAAAGGTCATACGAGCAGTACTTC.

This CDR3 is CTSSQEGGPTGELFF. As DNA, the CDR3 is TGCACCAGCAGCCAAGAGGGAGGACCCACCGGGGAGCTGTTTTTT. The rearrangement uses TRBV1 and TRBJ2-2; the table's D call, TRBD2, was not checked against the DNA. TRBV1 is a pseudogene segment. The CDR3 extends over 15 amino acids.

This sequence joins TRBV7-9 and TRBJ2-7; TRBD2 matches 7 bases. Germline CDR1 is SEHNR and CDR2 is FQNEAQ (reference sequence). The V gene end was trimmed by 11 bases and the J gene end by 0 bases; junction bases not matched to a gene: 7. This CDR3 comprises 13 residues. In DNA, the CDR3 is TGTGCCGGGGGAGGGGCATACTCCTACGAGCAGTACTTC. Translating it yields CAGGGAYSYEQYF.

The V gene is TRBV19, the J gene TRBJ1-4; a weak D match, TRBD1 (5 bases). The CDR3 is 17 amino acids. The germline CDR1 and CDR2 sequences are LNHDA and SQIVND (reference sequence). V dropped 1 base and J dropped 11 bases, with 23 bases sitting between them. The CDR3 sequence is CASSIGPPVTSGGKLFF. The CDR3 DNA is TGTGCCAGTAGTATAGGTCCCCCCGTGACCAGTGGGGGGAAACTGTTTTTT.

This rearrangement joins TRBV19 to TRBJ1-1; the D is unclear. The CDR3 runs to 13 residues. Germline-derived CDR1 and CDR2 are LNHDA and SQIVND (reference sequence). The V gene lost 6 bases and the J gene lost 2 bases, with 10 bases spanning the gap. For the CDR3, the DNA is TGTGCCAGTAGCCTCTACGCAAACACTGAAGCTTTCTTT. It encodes CASSLYANTEAFF.

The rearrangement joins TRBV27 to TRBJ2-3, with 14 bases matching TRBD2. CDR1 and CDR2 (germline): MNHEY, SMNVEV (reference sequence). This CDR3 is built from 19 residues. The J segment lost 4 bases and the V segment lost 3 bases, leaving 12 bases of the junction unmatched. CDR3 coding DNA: TGTGCCAGCAGTTTCCGACTAGCGGGAGGGCCGAGGTTCGCAGATACGCAGTATTTT. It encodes CASSFRLAGGPRFADTQYF.

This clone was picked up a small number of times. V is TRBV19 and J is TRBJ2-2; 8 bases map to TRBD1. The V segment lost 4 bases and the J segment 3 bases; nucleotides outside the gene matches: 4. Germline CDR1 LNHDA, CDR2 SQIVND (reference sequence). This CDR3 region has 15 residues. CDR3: CASSTDRVYTGELFF. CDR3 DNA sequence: TGTGCCAGTAGTACGGACAGGGTTTACACCGGGGAGCTGTTTTTT.

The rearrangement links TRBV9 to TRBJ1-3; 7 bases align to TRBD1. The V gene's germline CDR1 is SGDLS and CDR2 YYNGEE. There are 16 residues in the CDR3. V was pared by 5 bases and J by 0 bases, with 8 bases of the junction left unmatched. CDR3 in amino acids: CASSKQGPSSGNTIYF. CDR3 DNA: TGTGCCAGCAGTAAACAGGGGCCAAGCTCTGGAAACACCATATATTTT. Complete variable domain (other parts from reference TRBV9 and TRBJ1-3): DSGVTQTPKHLITATGQRVTLRCSPRSGDLSVYWYQQSLDQGLQFLIQYYNGEERAKGNILERFSAQQFPDLHSELNLSSLELGDSALYFCASSKQGPSSGNTIYFGEGSWLTVV.

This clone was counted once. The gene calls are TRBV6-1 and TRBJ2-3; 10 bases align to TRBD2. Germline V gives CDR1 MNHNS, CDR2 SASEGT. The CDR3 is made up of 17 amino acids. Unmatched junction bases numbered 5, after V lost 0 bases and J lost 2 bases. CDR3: CASSEAKREGHTDTQYF. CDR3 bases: TGTGCCAGCAGTGAAGCGAAGCGGGAGGGCCACACAGATACGCAGTATTTT.

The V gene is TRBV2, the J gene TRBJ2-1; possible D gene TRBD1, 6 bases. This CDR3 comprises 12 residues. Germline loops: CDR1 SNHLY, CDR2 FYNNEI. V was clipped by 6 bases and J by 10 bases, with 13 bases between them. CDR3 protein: CASREDSREQFF. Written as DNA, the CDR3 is TGTGCCAGCAGGGAGGACAGTCGCGAGCAGTTCTTC.

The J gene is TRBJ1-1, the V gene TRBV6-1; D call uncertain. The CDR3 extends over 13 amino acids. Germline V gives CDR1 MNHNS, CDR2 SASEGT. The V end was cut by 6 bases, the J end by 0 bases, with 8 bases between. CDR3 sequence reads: CASSPTLNTEAFF. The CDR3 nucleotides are TGTGCCAGCAGCCCGACACTGAACACTGAAGCTTTCTTT.

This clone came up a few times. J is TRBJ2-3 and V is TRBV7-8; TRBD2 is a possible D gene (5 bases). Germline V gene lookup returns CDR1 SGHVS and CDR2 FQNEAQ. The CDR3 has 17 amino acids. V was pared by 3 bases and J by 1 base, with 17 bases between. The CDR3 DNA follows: TGTGCCAGCAGCTTTACCGACCCCGGAGGAGGCACAGATACGCAGTATTTT. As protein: CASSFTDPGGGTDTQYF.

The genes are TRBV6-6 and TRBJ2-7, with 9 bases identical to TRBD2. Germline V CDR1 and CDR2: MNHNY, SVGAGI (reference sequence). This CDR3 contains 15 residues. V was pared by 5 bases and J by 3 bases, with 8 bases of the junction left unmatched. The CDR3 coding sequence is TGTGCCAGCAGTGCCCCCGGGACTAGCAGCTACGAGCAGTACTTC. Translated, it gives CASSAPGTSSYEQYF.

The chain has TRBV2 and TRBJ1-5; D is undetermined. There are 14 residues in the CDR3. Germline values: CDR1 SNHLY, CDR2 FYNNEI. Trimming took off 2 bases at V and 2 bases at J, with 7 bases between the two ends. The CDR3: CASSEMSGNQPQHF. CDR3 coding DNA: TGTGCCAGCAGTGAAATGAGCGGCAATCAGCCCCAGCATTTT.

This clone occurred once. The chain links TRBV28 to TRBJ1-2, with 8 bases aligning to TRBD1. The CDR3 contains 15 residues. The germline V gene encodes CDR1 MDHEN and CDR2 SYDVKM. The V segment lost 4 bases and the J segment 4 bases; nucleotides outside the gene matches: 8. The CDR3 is CASSSRQGFGYGYTF. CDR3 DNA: TGTGCCAGCAGTTCCCGACAGGGGTTTGGCTATGGCTACACCTTC.

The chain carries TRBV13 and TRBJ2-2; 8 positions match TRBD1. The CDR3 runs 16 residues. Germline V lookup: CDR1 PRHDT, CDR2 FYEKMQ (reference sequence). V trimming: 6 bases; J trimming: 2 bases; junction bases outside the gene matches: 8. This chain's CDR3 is CASSYTGGLNTGELFF. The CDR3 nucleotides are TGTGCCAGCAGTTATACAGGGGGGTTAAACACCGGGGAGCTGTTTTTT.

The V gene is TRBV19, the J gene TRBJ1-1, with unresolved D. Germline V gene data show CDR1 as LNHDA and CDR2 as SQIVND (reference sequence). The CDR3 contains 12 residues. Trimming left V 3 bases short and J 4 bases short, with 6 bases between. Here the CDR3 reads CASSITSTEAFF. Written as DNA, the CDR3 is TGTGCCAGTAGTATTACCAGCACTGAAGCTTTCTTT. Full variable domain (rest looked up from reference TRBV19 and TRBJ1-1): DGGITQSPKYLFRKEGQNVTLSCEQNLNHDAMYWYRQDPGQGLRLIYYSQIVNDFQKGDIAEGYSVSREKKESFPLTVTSAQKNPTAFYLCASSITSTEAFFGQGTRLTVV.

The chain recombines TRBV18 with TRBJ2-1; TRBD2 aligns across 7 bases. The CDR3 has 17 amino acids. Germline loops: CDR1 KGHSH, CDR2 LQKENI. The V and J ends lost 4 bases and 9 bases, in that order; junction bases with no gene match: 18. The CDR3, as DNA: TGTGCCAGCTCACACTCTTCTCCGGGAGGTGCTCTGGGTGAGCAGTTCTTC. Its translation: CASSHSSPGGALGEQFF.